A selection of T cell receptor beta chains follows, all from one sample in a study of long-term antiretroviral therapy in people with HIV. Clones were read by immunoSEQ multiplex PCR, and TCRdb kept only the in-frame ones, dropping some. The data show about 17,000 clones, about 80% seen once. The starting material was unsorted PBMCs, obtained 0.3 years before starting antiretroviral therapy. The receptors stem from a man between 45 and 60 years old with HIV. Both conserved end residues are part of each CDR3. The order of the fields is D gene, V gene, J gene, clone size, CDR3 protein, CDR3 DNA. D genes are given only for firm matches. Clone size is not always given. Where it is, it says once, few, many or a class for expanded clones.

TRBD2,TRBV11-2,TRBJ2-7,NA,CASSLRASGGTSYEQYF,TGTGCCAGCAGCTTAAGGGCTAGCGGGGGGACTTCCTACGAGCAGTACTTC
NA,TRBV27,TRBJ1-5,NA,CASSLGPGLTNQPQHF,TGTGCCAGCAGTTTAGGCCCCGGGCTAACAAATCAGCCCCAGCATTTT
NA,TRBV28,TRBJ1-6,NA,CASSLLVGSRNSPLHF,TGTGCCAGCAGTTTATTGGTCGGGTCAAGAAATTCACCCCTCCACTTT
NA,TRBV28,TRBJ1-5,NA,CASTRGGGHQPQHF,TGTGCCAGCACCCGGGGGGGCGGTCATCAGCCCCAGCATTTT
TRBD1,TRBV6-6,TRBJ2-1,NA,CASSPEDRGSYNEQFF,TGTGCCAGCAGCCCAGAGGACAGGGGATCCTACAATGAGCAGTTCTTC
TRBD1,TRBV5-1,TRBJ2-5,NA,CASSLGTGSVETQYF,TGCGCCAGCAGCTTGGGGACAGGGAGTGTCGAGACCCAGTACTTC
TRBD1,TRBV29-1,TRBJ1-2,NA,CSVDTSGQGNYGYTF,TGCAGCGTTGATACTAGCGGACAGGGGAACTATGGCTACACCTTC
NA,TRBV7-9,TRBJ2-5,NA,CASSSTGAQETQYF,TGTGCCAGCAGCTCCACGGGGGCCCAAGAGACCCAGTACTTC
NA,TRBV7-2,TRBJ1-2,NA,CASSLQGGSGYTF,TGTGCCAGCAGCTTACAAGGGGGAAGTGGCTACACCTTC
TRBD2,TRBV11-3,TRBJ2-7,NA,CASSLGQAGGPFAYEQYF,TGTGCCAGCAGCTTAGGGCAAGCGGGAGGGCCCTTTGCCTACGAGCAGTACTTC
NA,TRBV2,TRBJ1-5,once,CASSDPGTNQPQHF,TGTGCCAGCAGTGACCCGGGAACCAATCAGCCCCAGCATTTT
NA,TRBV6-4,TRBJ2-2,once,CASSDSGTGELFF,TGTGCCAGCAGTGACTCTGGGACCGGGGAGCTGTTTTTT
NA,TRBV6-5,TRBJ2-7,NA,CASSSAGSNEQYF,TGTGCCAGCAGCTCCGCCGGAAGTAACGAGCAGTACTTC
NA,TRBV4-3,TRBJ2-3,once,CASSHEQGPTDTQYF,TGCGCCAGCAGCCATGAGCAGGGACCCACAGATACGCAGTATTTT
TRBD1,TRBV2,TRBJ2-5,NA,CASREDRVETQYF,TGTGCCAGCAGGGAAGACAGGGTCGAGACCCAGTACTTC
TRBD2,TRBV7-2,TRBJ2-1,NA,CASSLVLAGNEQFF,TGTGCCAGCAGCTTAGTTCTAGCGGGCAATGAGCAGTTCTTC
NA,TRBV10-2,TRBJ1-5,NA,CASSDGAGQPQHF,TGCGCCAGCAGTGACGGGGCAGGCCAGCCCCAGCATTTT
NA,TRBV2,TRBJ1-1,NA,CASSEDRRTEAFF,TGTGCCAGCAGTGAGGACAGACGGACTGAAGCTTTCTTT
NA,TRBV4-1,TRBJ2-7,few,CASSQVRGEDREQYF,TGCGCCAGCAGCCAAGTGAGGGGTGAGGATCGCGAGCAGTACTTC
TRBD1,TRBV27,TRBJ2-2,once,CAWQAAGGVVNTGELFF,TGTGCCTGGCAAGCGGCAGGGGGTGTAGTGAACACCGGGGAGCTGTTTTTT
NA,TRBV7-8,TRBJ2-7,NA,CASSLGSGSEQYF,TGTGCCAGCAGCTTAGGGTCAGGAAGCGAGCAGTACTTC
TRBD1,TRBV2,TRBJ1-6,medium-sized,CASSEGGQISF,TGTGCCAGCAGTGAAGGGGGACAGATTTCCTTT
TRBD2,TRBV19,TRBJ2-3,NA,CASTWTSGGASDTQYF,TGTGCCAGTACCTGGACTAGCGGGGGGGCTTCGGATACGCAGTATTTT
NA,TRBV6-5,TRBJ2-5,NA,CASSYQGTTQYF,TGTGCCAGCAGTTACCAAGGGACGACCCAGTACTTC
NA,TRBV30,TRBJ2-3,NA,CAWSRRGSGSSDTQYF,TGTGCCTGGAGTCGCAGGGGGAGCGGGAGCTCAGATACGCAGTATTTT
TRBD1,TRBV2,TRBJ2-1,NA,CASRQGSSYNEQFF,TGTGCCAGCAGACAGGGGAGCTCCTACAATGAGCAGTTCTTC
TRBD1,TRBV18,TRBJ2-3,NA,CASSPPGQGVREGTQYF,TGTGCCAGCTCACCACCGGGACAGGGTGTAAGAGAGGGTACGCAGTATTTT
NA,TRBV6-4,TRBJ2-3,NA,CASSDSSEGSTSQYF,TGTGCCAGCAGTGACTCGAGTGAGGGTTCAACCTCGCAGTATTTT
TRBD1,TRBV27,TRBJ1-5,NA,CASSTGQELNQPQHF,TGTGCCAGCAGTACCGGACAGGAGCTTAATCAGCCCCAGCATTTT
NA,TRBV6-4,TRBJ2-1,NA,CASSDGLNNEQFF,TGTGCCAGCAGTGACGGGCTGAACAATGAGCAGTTCTTC
TRBD1,TRBV2,TRBJ1-3,NA,CASRETGGKVVGNTIYF,TGTGCCAGCAGGGAAACAGGGGGAAAGGTGGTTGGAAACACCATATATTTT
TRBD2,TRBV11-3,TRBJ2-7,NA,CASSLIRTSDEQYF,TGTGCCAGCAGCTTAATCCGGACTAGCGACGAGCAGTACTTC
NA,TRBV28,TRBJ1-5,NA,CATGRSRDQPQHF,TGTGCCACCGGACGTTCTCGGGATCAGCCCCAGCATTTT
NA,TRBV2,TRBJ1-5,NA,CASSERAPPFYSNQPQHF,TGTGCCAGCAGTGAAAGGGCCCCTCCGTTCTATAGCAATCAGCCCCAGCATTTT
TRBD2,TRBV5-1,TRBJ2-2,NA,CASSLLAGGPGTGELFF,TGCGCCAGCAGTTTACTAGCGGGGGGGCCGGGCACCGGGGAGCTGTTTTTT
NA,TRBV6-4,TRBJ1-5,NA,CASSDSYSNQPQHF,TGTGCCAGCAGTGACAGTTATAGCAATCAGCCCCAGCATTTT
NA,TRBV21-1,TRBJ2-5,NA,CASSQIPGTGRNFRETQYF,TGTGCCAGCAGCCAGATCCCCGGGACAGGCCGTAATTTTCGGGAGACCCAGTACTTC
TRBD1,TRBV27,TRBJ1-2,NA,CASSYSGGNYGYTF,TGTGCCAGCAGTTACTCAGGGGGCAACTATGGCTACACCTTC
NA,TRBV28,TRBJ1-1,NA,CASSDRLNTEAFF,TGTGCCAGCAGTGACAGACTAAACACTGAAGCTTTCTTT
TRBD1,TRBV4-1,TRBJ2-7,few,CASSPGQGTPYEQYF,TGCGCCAGCAGCCCGGGACAGGGGACCCCCTACGAGCAGTACTTC